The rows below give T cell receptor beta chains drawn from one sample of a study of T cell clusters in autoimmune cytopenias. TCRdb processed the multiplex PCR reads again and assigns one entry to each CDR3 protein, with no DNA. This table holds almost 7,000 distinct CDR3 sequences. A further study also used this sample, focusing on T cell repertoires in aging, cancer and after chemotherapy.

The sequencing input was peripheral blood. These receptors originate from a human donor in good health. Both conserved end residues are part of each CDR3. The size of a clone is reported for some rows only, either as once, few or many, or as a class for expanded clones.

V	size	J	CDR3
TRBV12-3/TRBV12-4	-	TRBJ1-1	CASMRDRNTEAFF
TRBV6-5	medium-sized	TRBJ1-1	CASSYSRTGRTEAFF
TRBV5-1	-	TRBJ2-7	CATGTGDGYEQYF
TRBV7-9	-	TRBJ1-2	CASSLAGQGASTF
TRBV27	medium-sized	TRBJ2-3	CASSVTDVDTQYF
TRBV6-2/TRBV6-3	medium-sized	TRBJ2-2	CASSYALDTGELFF
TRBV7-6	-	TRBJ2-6	CASSLGQLSSGANVLTF
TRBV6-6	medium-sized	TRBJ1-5	CASSPLGQGAGQPQHF
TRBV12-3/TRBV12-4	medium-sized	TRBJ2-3	CASSFPVVPLRADTQYF
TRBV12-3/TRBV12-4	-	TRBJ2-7	CATRRAGSYEQYF
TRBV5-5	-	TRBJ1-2	CASSFRVNYGYTF
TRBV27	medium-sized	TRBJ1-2	CASSPDLRDYTF
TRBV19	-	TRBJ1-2	CASSIAAGANLYGYTF
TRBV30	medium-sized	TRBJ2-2	CAWEPGTSNTGELFF
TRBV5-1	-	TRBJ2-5	CASSPGTGETQYF
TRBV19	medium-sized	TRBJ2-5	CASSTLGGRETQYF
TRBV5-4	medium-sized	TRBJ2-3	CASSSGGTGLRDTQYF
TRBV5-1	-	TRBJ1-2	CASSPAGYGYTF
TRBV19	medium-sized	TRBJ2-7	CASSLTSGSYEQYF
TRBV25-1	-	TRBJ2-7	CASTFAGKIDEQYF
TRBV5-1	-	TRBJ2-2	CASSLERLHNTGELFF
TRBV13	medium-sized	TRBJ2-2	CASSPMTGGDFAVGGELFF
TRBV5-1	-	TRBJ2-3	CASSRGVGYLLADTQYF
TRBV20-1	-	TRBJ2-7	CSALTDGLAGTYEQYF
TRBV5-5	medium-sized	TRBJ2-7	CASSPVGGGYEQYF
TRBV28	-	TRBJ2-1	CASGTYNEQFF
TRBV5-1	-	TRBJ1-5	CASSLEHRRAGNQPQHF
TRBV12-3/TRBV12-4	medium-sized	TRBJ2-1	CASSVRGNEQFF
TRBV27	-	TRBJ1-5	CASSLSQGGNQPQHF
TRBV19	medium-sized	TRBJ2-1	CASSRAGGPGANEQFF
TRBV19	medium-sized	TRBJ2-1	CASSSGPNTYNEQFF
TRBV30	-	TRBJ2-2	CAWNRLGTGELFF
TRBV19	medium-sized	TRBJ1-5	CASNDRSNQPQHF
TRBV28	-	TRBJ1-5	CASGRGRQPQHF
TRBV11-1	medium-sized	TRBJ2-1	CATLVSNEQFF
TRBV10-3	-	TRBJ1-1	CAISELGGAWNTEAFF